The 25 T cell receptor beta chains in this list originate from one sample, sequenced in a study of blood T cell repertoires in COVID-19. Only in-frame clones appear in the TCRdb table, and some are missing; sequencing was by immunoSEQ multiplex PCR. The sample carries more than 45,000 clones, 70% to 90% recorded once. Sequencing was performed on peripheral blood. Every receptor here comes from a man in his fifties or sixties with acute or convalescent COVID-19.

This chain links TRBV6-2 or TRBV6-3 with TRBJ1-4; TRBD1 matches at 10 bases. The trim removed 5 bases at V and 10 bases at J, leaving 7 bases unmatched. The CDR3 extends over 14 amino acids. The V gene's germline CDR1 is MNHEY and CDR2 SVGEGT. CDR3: CASSPQRTGGKLFF. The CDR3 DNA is TGTGCCAGCAGTCCCCAAAGGACAGGGGGAAAACTGTTTTTT.

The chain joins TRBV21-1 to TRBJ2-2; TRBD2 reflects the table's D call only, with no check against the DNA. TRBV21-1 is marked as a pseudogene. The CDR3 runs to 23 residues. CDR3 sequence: CASSKTDNMTPAGGPSGGGELFF. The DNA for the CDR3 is TGTGCCAGCAGCAAAACAGACAATATGACTCCAGCGGGAGGGCCTTCGGGGGGCGGGGAGCTGTTTTTT.

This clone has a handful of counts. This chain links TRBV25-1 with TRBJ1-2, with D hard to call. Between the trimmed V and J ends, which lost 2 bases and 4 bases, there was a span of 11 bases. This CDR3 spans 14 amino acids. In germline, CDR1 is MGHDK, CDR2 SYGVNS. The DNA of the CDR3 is TGTGCCAGCAGTGAACGTTCGAGCTCCTATGGCTACACCTTC. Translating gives CASSERSSSYGYTF.

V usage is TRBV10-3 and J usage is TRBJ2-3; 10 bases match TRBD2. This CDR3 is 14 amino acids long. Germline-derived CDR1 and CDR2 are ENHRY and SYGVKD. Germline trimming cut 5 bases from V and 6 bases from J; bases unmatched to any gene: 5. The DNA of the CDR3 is TGTGCCATCAGTTCCTTACTAGCGGGGGATACGCAGTATTTT. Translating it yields CAISSLLAGDTQYF.

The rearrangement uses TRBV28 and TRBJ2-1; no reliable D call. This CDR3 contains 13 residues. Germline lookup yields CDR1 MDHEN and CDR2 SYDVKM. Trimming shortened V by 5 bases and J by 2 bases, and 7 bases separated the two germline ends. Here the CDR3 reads CASSPVPYNEQFF. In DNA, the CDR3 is TGTGCCAGCAGTCCGGTCCCCTACAATGAGCAGTTCTTC. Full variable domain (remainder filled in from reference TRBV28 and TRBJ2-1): DVKVTQSSRYLVKRTGEKVFLECVQDMDHENMFWYRQDPGLGLRLIYFSYDVKMKEKGDIPEGYSVSREKKERFSLILESASTNQTSMYLCASSPVPYNEQFFGPGTRLTVL.

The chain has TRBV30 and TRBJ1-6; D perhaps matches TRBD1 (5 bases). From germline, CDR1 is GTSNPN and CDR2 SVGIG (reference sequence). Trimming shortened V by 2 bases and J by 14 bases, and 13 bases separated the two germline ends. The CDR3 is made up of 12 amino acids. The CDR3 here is CAWSPSKGALHF. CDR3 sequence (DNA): TGTGCCTGGAGTCCCTCCAAAGGGGCCCTCCACTTT.

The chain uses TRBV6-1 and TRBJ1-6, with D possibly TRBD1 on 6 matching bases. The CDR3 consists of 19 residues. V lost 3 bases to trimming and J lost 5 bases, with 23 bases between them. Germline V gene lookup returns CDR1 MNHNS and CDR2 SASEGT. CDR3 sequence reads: CASSDRMDSDEWDNSPLHF. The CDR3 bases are TGTGCCAGCAGTGACCGAATGGACAGCGACGAATGGGATAATTCACCCCTCCACTTT.

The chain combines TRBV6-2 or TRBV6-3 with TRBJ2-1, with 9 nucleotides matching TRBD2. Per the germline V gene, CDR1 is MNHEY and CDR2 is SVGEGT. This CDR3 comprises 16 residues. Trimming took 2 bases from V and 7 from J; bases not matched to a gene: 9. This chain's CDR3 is CASSYGPGTSSNEQFF. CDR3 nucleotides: TGTGCCAGCAGTTACGGCCCCGGGACTAGCTCTAATGAGCAGTTCTTC.

The CDR3 protein is CASSWAGNTEAFF. CDR3 sequence (DNA): TGTGCCAGCAGTTGGGCAGGGAACACTGAAGCTTTCTTT. This chain uses TRBV6-5 with TRBJ1-1, with unresolved D. CDR1 is MNHEY and CDR2 is SVGAGI in the germline V gene. The CDR3 runs to 13 residues. The V gene lost 4 bases and the J gene lost 1 base, with 7 bases spanning the gap.

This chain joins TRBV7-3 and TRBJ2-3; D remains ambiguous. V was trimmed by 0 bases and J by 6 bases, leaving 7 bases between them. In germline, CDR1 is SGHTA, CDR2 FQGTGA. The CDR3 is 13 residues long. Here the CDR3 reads CASSLTSIDTQYF. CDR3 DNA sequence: TGTGCCAGCAGCTTAACGTCAATTGATACGCAGTATTTT.

The CDR3 bases are TGCGCCAGCAGCCAAGATCCCAGGGGAGAGGATCAGCCCCAGCATTTT. Translated: CASSQDPRGEDQPQHF. V and J are TRBV4-1 and TRBJ1-5; maybe TRBD1 (6 bases). Per the germline V gene, CDR1 is MGHRA and CDR2 is YSYEKL. Trimming took 0 bases from V and 5 from J, leaving 14 bases between them. CDR3 length: 16 residues.

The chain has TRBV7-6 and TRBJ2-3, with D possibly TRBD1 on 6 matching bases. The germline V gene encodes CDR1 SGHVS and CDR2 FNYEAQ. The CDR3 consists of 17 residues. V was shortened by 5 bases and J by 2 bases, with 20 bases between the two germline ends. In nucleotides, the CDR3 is TGTGCCAGCAGCAGTCTTGGGCAGGGGTCTTTCACAGATACGCAGTATTTT. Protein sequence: CASSSLGQGSFTDTQYF.

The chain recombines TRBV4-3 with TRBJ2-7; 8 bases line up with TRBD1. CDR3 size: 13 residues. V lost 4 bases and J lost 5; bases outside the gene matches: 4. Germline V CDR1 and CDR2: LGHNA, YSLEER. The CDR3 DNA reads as TGCGCCAGCAGCCCTGGGACAGGAGACGAGCAGTACTTC. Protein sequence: CASSPGTGDEQYF.

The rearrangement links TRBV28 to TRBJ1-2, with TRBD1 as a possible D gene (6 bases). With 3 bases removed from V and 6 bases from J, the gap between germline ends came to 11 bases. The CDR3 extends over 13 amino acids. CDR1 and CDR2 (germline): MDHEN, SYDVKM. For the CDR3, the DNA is TGTGCCAGCAGTTTCCAGGGGAGAAATGGCTACACCTTC. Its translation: CASSFQGRNGYTF.

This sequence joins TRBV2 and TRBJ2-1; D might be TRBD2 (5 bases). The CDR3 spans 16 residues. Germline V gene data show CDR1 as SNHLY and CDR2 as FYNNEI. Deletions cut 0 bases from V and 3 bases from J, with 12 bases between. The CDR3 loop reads CASSEALQRLYNEQFF. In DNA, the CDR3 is TGTGCCAGCAGTGAAGCGCTCCAGCGGCTCTACAATGAGCAGTTCTTC.

CDR3 bases: TGTGCCACCACCCCTAACCGGGACAGGGTCAATGAGCAGTTCTTC. Amino acid sequence: CATTPNRDRVNEQFF. The V gene is TRBV15, the J gene TRBJ2-1, with TRBD1 matching over 9 bases. Trimming took 7 bases from V and 6 from J; bases not matched to a gene: 10. This CDR3 has 15 residues. Germline V gene sequence: CDR1 LNHNV, CDR2 YYDKDF (reference sequence).

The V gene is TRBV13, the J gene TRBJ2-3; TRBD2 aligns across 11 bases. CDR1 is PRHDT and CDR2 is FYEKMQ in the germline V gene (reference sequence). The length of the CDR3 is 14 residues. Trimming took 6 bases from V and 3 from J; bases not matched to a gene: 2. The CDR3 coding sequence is TGTGCCAGCAGGACTAGCGGGAATACAGATACGCAGTATTTT. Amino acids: CASRTSGNTDTQYF.

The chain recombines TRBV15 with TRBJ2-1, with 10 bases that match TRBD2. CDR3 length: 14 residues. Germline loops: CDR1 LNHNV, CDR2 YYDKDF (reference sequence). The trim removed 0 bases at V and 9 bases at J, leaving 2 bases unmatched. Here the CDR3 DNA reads TGTGCCACCAGCAGAGAACTAGCGGGATCTGAGCAGTTCTTC. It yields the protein CATSRELAGSEQFF.

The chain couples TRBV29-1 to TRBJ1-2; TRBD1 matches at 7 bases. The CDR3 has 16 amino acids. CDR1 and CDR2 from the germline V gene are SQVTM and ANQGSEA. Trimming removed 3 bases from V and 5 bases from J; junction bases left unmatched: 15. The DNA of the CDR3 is TGCAGCGTTGACTTCCCCCGGGACAGCCAAGATTATGGCTACACCTTC. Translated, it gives CSVDFPRDSQDYGYTF. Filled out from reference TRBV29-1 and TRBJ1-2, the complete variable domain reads SAVISQKPSRDICQRGTSLTIQCQVDSQVTMMFWYRQQPGQSLTLIATANQGSEATYESGFVIDKFPISRPNLTFSTLTVSNMSPEDSSIYLCSVDFPRDSQDYGYTFGSGTRLTVV.

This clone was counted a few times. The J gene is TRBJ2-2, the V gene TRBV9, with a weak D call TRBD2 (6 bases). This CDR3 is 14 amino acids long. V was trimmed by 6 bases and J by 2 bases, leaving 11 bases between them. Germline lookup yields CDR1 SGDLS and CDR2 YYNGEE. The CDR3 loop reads CASNRGLNTGELFF. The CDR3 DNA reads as TGTGCCAGCAATCGGGGACTTAACACCGGGGAGCTGTTTTTT.

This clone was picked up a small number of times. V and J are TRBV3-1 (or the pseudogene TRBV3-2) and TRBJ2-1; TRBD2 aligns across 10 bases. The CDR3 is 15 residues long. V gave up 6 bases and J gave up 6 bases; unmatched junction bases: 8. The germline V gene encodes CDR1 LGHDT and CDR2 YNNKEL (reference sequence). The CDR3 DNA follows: TGTGCCAGCAGAAAAGCTAGCGGGGGCCTCAATGAGCAGTTCTTC. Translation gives CASRKASGGLNEQFF.

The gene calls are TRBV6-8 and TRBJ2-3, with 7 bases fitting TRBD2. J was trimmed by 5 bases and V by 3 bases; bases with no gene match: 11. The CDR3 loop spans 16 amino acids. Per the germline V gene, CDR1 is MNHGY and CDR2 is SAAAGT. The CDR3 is CASSYGGRECIDTQYF. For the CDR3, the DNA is TGTGCCAGCAGTTATGGTGGGCGGGAGTGTATAGATACGCAGTATTTT.

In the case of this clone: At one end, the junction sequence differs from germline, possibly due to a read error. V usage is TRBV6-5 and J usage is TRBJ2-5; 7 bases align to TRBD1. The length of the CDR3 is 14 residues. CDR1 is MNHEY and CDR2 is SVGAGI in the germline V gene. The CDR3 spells CASSNSGGEETQYF. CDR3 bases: TGTGCCAGCAGTAACTCAGGGGGAGAGGAGACCCAGTACTTC.

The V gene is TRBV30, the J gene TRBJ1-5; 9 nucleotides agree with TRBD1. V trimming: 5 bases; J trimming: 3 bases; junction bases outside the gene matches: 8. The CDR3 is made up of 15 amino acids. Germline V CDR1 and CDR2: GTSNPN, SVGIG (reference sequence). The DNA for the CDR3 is TGTGCCTGGGCCCCCGGGACAGGGAACAATCAGCCCCAGCATTTT. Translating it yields CAWAPGTGNNQPQHF. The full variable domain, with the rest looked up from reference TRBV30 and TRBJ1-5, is SQTIHQWPATLVQPVGSPLSLECTVEGTSNPNLYWYRQAAGRGLQLLFYSVGIGQISSEVPQNLSASRPQDRQFILSSKKLLLSDSGFYLCAWAPGTGNNQPQHFGDGTRLSIL.

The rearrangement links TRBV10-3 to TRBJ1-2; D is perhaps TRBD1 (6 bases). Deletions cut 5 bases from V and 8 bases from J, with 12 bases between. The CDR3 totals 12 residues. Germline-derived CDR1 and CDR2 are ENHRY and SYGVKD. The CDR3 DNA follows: TGTGCCATCAGTCAACAGGGCTGGGGCTACACCTTC. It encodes CAISQQGWGYTF.